This record concerns one TCR beta chain sequence. The CDR3 loop spans 16 amino acids. V shed 5 bases, J shed 3 bases, and the junction held 12 bases outside the gene matches. Per the germline V gene, CDR1 is SGHTA and CDR2 is FQGNSA. TCRdb independently ran MiXCR on the RT-PCR reads; one entry per CDR3 protein. The data hold approximately 720,000 distinct CDR3 sequences, with 14% observed a single time. Sample: memory CD4+ T cells from blood. The chain has TRBV7-2 and TRBJ2-7, with 8 nucleotides matching TRBD2. This clonotype was sampled from a female donor in good health, serving as a healthy control. The CDR3 sequence is CASSTRFGGGFYEQYF. CDR3 DNA: TGTGCCAGCAGCACCCGATTTGGCGGGGGGTTCTACGAGCAGTACTTC.